The entry that follows covers one T cell receptor (beta chain) sequence. Its specificity is unknown. This CDR3 region has 17 residues. The V gene end was trimmed by 2 bases and the J gene end by 1 base; junction bases not matched to a gene: 6. The data are from a study of CD8 T cells in ankylosing spondylitis. Study conclusions and caveats: Seemingly distinctive of ankylosing spondylitis blood was a TCR beta motif formed by eight highly homologous variants. According to the report, clones linked to the disease were significantly enriched in matched synovial fluid samples taken from ankylosing spondylitis patients. Past research had described some motif variants in reactive arthritis synovial fluid and blood.

With molecular barcodes, quantitative 5'-RACE was used to make the TCR beta libraries. TCRdb itself ran the 5' RACE reads through MiXCR, one entry per CDR3 protein. This sample has a few hundred thousand distinct CDR3 sequences; about 19% occur once, and the top ten carry less than 9.5%. The sample was blood, either unsorted or a sorted T cell fraction (not recorded which). This chain uses TRBV12-3 or TRBV12-4 with TRBJ2-1; 9 bases match TRBD1. This TCR was recovered from a male donor with ankylosing spondylitis or in good health (not recorded which). The CDR3 DNA reads TGTGCCAGCAGTTTACCAGGGACAGGGACTTCCTACAATGAGCAGTTCTTC. This translates into CASSLPGTGTSYNEQFF.